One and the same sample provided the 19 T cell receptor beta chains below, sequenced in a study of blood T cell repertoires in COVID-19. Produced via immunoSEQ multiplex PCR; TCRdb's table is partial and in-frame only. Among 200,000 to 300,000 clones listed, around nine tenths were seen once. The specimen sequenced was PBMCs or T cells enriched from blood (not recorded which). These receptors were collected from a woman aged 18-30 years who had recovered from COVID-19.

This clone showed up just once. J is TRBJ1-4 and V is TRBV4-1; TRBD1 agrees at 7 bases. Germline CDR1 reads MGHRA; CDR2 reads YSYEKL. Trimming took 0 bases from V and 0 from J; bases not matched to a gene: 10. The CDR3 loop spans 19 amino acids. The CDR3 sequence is CASSQDLGGQAATNEKLFF. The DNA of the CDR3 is TGCGCCAGCAGCCAAGATCTTGGAGGACAGGCAGCAACTAATGAAAAACTGTTTTTT.

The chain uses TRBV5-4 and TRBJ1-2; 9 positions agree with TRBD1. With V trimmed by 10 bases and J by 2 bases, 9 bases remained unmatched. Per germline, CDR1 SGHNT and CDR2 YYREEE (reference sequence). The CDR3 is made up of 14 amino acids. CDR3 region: CAGFHRGRNYGYTF. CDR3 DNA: TGTGCCGGCTTTCACAGGGGGCGGAACTATGGCTACACCTTC.

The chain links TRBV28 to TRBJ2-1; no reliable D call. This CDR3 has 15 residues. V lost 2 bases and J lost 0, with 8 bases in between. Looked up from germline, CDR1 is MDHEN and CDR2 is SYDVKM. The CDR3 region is CASSLSVSSYNEQFF. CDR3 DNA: TGTGCCAGCAGTTTAAGCGTCAGCTCCTACAATGAGCAGTTCTTC.

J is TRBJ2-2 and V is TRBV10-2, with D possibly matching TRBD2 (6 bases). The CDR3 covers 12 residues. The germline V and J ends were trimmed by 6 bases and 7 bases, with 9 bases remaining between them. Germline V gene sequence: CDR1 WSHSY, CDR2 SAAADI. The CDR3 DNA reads TGCGCCAGCAGGCACGGGGGCGGGGAGCTGTTTTTT. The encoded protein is CASRHGGGELFF.

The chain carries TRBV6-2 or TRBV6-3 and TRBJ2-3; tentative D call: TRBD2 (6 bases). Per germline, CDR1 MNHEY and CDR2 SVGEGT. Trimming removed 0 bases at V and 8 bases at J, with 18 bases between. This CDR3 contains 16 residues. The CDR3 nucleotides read TGTGCCAGCAGTTACTCGAAATCGCGGGATCTCCCTACGCAGTATTTT. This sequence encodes CASSYSKSRDLPTQYF.

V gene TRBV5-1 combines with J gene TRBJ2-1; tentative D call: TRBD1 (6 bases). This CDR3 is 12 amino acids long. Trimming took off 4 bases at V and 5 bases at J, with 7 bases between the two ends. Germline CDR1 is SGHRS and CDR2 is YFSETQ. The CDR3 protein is CASSQGHNEQFF. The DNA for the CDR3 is TGCGCCAGCAGCCAGGGGCACAATGAGCAGTTCTTC.

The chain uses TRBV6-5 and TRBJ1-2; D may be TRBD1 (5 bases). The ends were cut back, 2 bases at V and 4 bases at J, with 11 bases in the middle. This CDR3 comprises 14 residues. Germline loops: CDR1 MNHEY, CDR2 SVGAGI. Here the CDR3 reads CASSYREGVYGYTF. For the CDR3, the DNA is TGTGCCAGCAGTTACAGGGAAGGGGTCTATGGCTACACCTTC.

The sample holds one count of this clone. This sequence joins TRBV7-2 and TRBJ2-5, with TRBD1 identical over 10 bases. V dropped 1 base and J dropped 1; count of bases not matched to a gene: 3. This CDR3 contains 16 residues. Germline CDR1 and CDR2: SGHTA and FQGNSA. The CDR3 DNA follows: TGTGCCAGCAGCTTAGTCCGGACAGGGGGCCAAGAGACCCAGTACTTC. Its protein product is CASSLVRTGGQETQYF.

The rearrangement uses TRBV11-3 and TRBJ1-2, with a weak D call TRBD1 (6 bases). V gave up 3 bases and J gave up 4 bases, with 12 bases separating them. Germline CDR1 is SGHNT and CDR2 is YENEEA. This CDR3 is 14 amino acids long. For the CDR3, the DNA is TGTGCCAGCAGCTTTTCCGTAGGGGGCTATGGCTACACCTTC. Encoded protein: CASSFSVGGYGYTF.

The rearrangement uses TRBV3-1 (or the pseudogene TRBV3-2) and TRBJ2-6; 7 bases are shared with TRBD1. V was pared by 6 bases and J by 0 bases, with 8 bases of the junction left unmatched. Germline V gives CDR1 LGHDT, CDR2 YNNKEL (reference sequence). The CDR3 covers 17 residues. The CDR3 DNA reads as TGTGCCAGCAGAGTGACAGGGCCCAGCTCTGGGGCCAACGTCCTGACTTTC. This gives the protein CASRVTGPSSGANVLTF.

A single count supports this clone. The CDR3 loop is CASSFDSARTDTQYF. The CDR3 DNA sequence: TGCGCCAGCAGCTTTGATAGCGCCCGTACAGATACGCAGTATTTT. The chain uses TRBV5-1 and TRBJ2-3; perhaps TRBD2 as D (5 bases). The CDR3 spans 15 residues. Germline V lookup: CDR1 SGHRS, CDR2 YFSETQ. Trimming left V 2 bases short and J 3 bases short, with 13 bases between.

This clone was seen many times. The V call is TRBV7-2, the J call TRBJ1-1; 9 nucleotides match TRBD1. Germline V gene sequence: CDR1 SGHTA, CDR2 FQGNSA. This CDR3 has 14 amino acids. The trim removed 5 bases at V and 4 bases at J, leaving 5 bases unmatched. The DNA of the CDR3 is TGTGCCAGCAGCGGACAGGGGCCGGGCACTGAAGCTTTCTTT. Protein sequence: CASSGQGPGTEAFF.

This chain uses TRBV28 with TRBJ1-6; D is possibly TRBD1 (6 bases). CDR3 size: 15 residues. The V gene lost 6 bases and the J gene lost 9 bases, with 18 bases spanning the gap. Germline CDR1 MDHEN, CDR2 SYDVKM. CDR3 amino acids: CASRLTGSGGSPLHF. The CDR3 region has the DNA TGTGCCAGCAGACTCACAGGGTCTGGGGGTTCACCCCTCCACTTT. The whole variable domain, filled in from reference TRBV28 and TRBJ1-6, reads DVKVTQSSRYLVKRTGEKVFLECVQDMDHENMFWYRQDPGLGLRLIYFSYDVKMKEKGDIPEGYSVSREKKERFSLILESASTNQTSMYLCASRLTGSGGSPLHFGNGTRLTVT.

This CDR3 is CASSAGTGSNEQFF. For the CDR3, the DNA is TGTGCCAGCAGCGCCGGAACGGGTTCAAATGAGCAGTTCTTC. J is TRBJ2-1 and V is TRBV11-3; no reliable D call. The V end lost 5 bases, the J end lost 7 bases, and 15 bases lay between the germline ends. The CDR3 loop spans 14 amino acids. CDR1 and CDR2 (germline): SGHNT, YENEEA.

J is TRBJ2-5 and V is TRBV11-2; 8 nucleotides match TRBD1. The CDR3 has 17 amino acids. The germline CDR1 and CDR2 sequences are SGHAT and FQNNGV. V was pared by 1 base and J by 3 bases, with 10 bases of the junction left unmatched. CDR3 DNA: TGTGCCAGCAGCTTAGGGGCGGGATTGGACAGGGAAGAGACCCAGTACTTC. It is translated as CASSLGAGLDREETQYF.

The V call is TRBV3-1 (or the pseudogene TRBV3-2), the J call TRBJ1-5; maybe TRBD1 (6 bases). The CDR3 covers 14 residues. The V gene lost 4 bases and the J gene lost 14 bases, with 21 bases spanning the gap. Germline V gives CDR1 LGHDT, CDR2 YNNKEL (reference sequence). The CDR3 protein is CASSPSIGAWDKHF. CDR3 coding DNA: TGTGCCAGCAGCCCAAGCATTGGCGCGTGGGACAAGCATTTT.

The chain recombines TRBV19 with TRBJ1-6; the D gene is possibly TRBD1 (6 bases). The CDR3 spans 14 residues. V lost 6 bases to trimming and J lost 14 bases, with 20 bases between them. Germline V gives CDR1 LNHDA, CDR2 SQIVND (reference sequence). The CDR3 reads CASSHPGHLVSLHF. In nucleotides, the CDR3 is TGTGCCAGTAGCCACCCGGGACACCTGGTATCCCTCCACTTT. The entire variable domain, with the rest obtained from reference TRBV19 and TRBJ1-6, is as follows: DGGITQSPKYLFRKEGQNVTLSCEQNLNHDAMYWYRQDPGQGLRLIYYSQIVNDFQKGDIAEGYSVSREKKESFPLTVTSAQKNPTAFYLCASSHPGHLVSLHFGNGTRLTVT.

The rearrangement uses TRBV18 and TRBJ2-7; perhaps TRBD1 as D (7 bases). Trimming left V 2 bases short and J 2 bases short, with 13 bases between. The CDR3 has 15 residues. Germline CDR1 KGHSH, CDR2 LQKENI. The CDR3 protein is CASSPRGRGAYEQYF. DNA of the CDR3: TGTGCCAGCTCACCAAGGGGGCGCGGGGCCTACGAGCAGTACTTC. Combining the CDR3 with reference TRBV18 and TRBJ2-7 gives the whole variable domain NAGVMQNPRHLVRRRGQEARLRCSPMKGHSHVYWYRQLPEEGLKFMVYLQKENIIDESGMPKERFSAEFPKEGPSILRIQQVVRGDSAAYFCASSPRGRGAYEQYFGPGTRLTVT.

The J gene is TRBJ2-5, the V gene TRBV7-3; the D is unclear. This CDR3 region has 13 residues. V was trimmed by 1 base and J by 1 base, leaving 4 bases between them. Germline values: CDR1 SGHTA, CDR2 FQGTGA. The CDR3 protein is CASSLNTQETQYF. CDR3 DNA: TGTGCCAGCAGCTTAAACACCCAAGAGACCCAGTACTTC. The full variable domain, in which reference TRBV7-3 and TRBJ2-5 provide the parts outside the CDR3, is GAGVSQTPSNKVTEKGKYVELRCDPISGHTALYWYRQSLGQGPEFLIYFQGTGAADDSGLPNDRFFAVRPEGSVSTLKIQRTERGDSAVYLCASSLNTQETQYFGPGTRLLVL.